This T cell receptor (beta chain) was documented in a study of CD8+CD57+ T cells in acquired aplastic anemia (dated by TCRdb to 2016 to 2019). Context from the whole study: DNA extracted from sorted CD4+ and CD8+ cells had a mean of roughly 3.4 ug, with a range of roughly 0.18 to 27.4 ug. Healthy donor samples averaged roughly 9.9 million reads for CD4+ and roughly 11 million for CD8+ cells.

Study-wide findings and limitations: CD8+ Simpson's diversity did not differ significantly between patients and healthy controls (P=0.060). Around 30 CD8+ CDR3 sequences were shared between patients and controls but appeared highly expressed in patients and within their immunodominant clones.

In this study, sorted CD4+ and CD8+ T cells from the blood of healthy subjects and of severe aplastic anemia patients had their TCR repertoires deep-sequenced. Ficoll-Paque density gradient centrifugation was used to isolate peripheral blood mononuclear cells. Before DNA extraction, CD4+ and CD8+ T cells were sorted with FACS or magnetic beads. The CDR3 measures 16 amino acids from cysteine to phenylalanine. Only the CDR3 portion is preserved as DNA: 48 bases, with reading frame beginning at the first base. In the germline V gene (reference sequence), CDR1 corresponds to DFQATT and CDR2 to SNEGSKA. This clonotype was detected ten times or more. Its target antigen remains unknown. At one end the junction does not follow the germline gene, possibly because of a read error. Profiling of TCR beta VDJ combinations and CDR3 sequences used genomic DNA as the template. An Illumina HiSeq 2000 was used for TCR repertoire sequencing. In the original analysis: TRBV/TRBJ rearrangement plots, CDR3 size and DJ length profiles, and Simpson's diversity index were used to evaluate the repertoires. The immunodominant clone was defined as the most abundant DNA sequence in deep sequencing data. CDR3 amino acid sequences were screened for sharing across subjects and compared with published repertoires and the VDJdb database. TCRdb reprocessing: public reads trimmed at Q25 with fastp, clones called with MiXCR, in-frame beta chains kept. A single entry per CDR3 protein holds the most common genes and DNA from its merged rows. The V and J calls were determined by TCRdb, not by the authors. The sample profile shows around 180,000 distinct CDR3 sequences; about 64% of them were found once. 45% to 50% of the sample lies in the top ten.

Recombination joined TRBV20-1 with TRBJ2-1, with TRBD2 identical over 8 junction bases. The sequence was collected from a human donor in good health. Input material: sorted CD4+, CD8+, or CD8+CD57+ T cells (not recorded which) from PBMCs. The sequenced DNA is TGCAGTGCAATCGACCTCAGCGGGAGCTCCAACAATGAGCAGTTCTTC. Translated, it gives CSAIDLSGSSNNEQFF.